This T cell receptor (beta chain) was documented in a study of blood T cell repertoires in COVID-19. Study-level background: Material from acute and convalescent COVID-19 was sourced from the United States, Italy and Spain. From T cells, B-cell-depleted T cells, or PBMCs came the material, which was cDNA or gDNA.

V shed 5 bases and J 3 bases; nucleotides not matched to a gene: 4. Germline CDR1 SEHNR, CDR2 FQNEAQ (reference sequence). The CDR3 is 14 amino acids. Per the original data handling: Nucleated cell number was recorded as an estimate derived from reference gene primer amplification. Generated by immunoSEQ multiplex PCR, the TCRdb table keeps only in-frame clones and is missing some. The DNA was the basis for D and trimming; V, J and clone size are from that table. The table includes 50,000 to 70,000 clones, 90% detected once. The chain couples TRBV7-9 to TRBJ2-1; 7 nucleotides line up with TRBD1. The sequencing sample was made of peripheral blood. The receptor was isolated from a human donor with active COVID-19. The donor label of this sample is uncertain. CDR3 sequence (DNA): TGTGCCAGCAGCGAACCAGGGGGCTACAATGAGCAGTTCTTC. Residues: CASSEPGGYNEQFF.